This T cell receptor (beta chain) appears in the sequencing data of a study of blood T cell repertoires in COVID-19. Deletions cut 4 bases from V and 2 bases from J, with 15 bases between. The germline V gene has CDR1 SGDLS and CDR2 YYNGEE. The CDR3 contains 15 residues. Some clones are missing from TCRdb's copy, which holds only in-frame ones; the method was immunoSEQ multiplex PCR. The sample has nearly 45,000 clones; roughly 87% are singletons. This clone was recorded only once. The sequence was obtained from a human donor in a cohort sampled during active COVID-19. The chain combines TRBV9 with TRBJ2-5; perhaps TRBD1 as D (5 bases). What was sequenced was peripheral blood. CDR3 region: CASSTRTQKQETQYF. CDR3 coding DNA: TGTGCCAGCAGCACCCGGACACAGAAACAAGAGACCCAGTACTTC.